This passage covers 8 T cell receptor beta chains from one sample sequenced in a study of a mutant IDH1 vaccine in newly diagnosed glioma. The repertoire was sequenced with immunoSEQ multiplex PCR; TCRdb's copy has only in-frame clones and lacks some. This table has about 42,000 clones, over 75% appearing once. Their cognate antigens are unknown. Time point specified: week 5, during vaccination. Topical imiquimod accompanied each vaccine dose, which consisted of 300 ug of mutant IDH1 20-mer peptide. Sample: PBMCs, taken from a glioma patient whose treatment included an IDH1 peptide vaccine. These receptors were taken from a man aged 35 to 55 with glioma.

The rearrangement links TRBV6-5 to TRBJ1-1, with D maybe TRBD1 (5 bases). The CDR3 loop spans 14 amino acids. Germline V gene lookup returns CDR1 MNHEY and CDR2 SVGAGI. V dropped 0 bases and J dropped 1 base, with 6 bases sitting between them. The CDR3 reads CASSYSGGNTEAFF. CDR3 bases: TGTGCCAGCAGTTACTCGGGGGGGAACACTGAAGCTTTCTTT.

This chain uses TRBV27 with TRBJ2-7, with a weak D call TRBD1 (6 bases). CDR1 and CDR2 from the germline V gene are MNHEY and SMNVEV (reference sequence). V dropped 5 bases and J dropped 3 bases, with 14 bases sitting between them. CDR3 length: 14 amino acids. CDR3 nucleotide sequence: TGTGCCAGCAGTCTCTCGGACAGTTACTACGAGCAGTACTTC. Residues: CASSLSDSYYEQYF.

This chain joins TRBV7-2 and TRBJ2-3; 9 bases are shared with TRBD1. Germline V CDR1 and CDR2: SGHTA, FQGNSA. This CDR3 comprises 15 residues. V gave up 2 bases and J gave up 3 bases; unmatched junction bases: 3. DNA of the CDR3: TGTGCCAGCAGCTTAACAGGGGGCGAGACAGATACGCAGTATTTT. It translates to CASSLTGGETDTQYF.

V is TRBV2 and J is TRBJ2-6, with 9 bases fitting TRBD1. This CDR3 is built from 16 residues. Per the germline V gene, CDR1 is SNHLY and CDR2 is FYNNEI. The V segment lost 10 bases and the J segment 2 bases; nucleotides outside the gene matches: 9. Written as DNA, the CDR3 is TGTGCCAACAGACCTACAGGGGGCGCTGGGGCCAACGTCCTGACTTTC. It specifies CANRPTGGAGANVLTF.

The chain joins TRBV21-1 to TRBJ2-7; the D call of TRBD2 is as the table states it, not checked on the DNA. TRBV21-1 is an annotated pseudogene. The CDR3 contains 15 residues. The CDR3 sequence is CASSKLQDSGIEQYF. CDR3 sequence (DNA): TGTGCCAGCAGCAAGCTTCAAGATAGCGGGATCGAGCAGTACTTC.

The chain is built from TRBV4-2 and TRBJ1-1; 8 bases are a match to TRBD1. The CDR3 is 13 residues long. Germline CDR1 LGHNA, CDR2 YNFKEQ. V gave up 8 bases and J gave up 5 bases; unmatched junction bases: 7. The chain's CDR3 is CASWDRWATEAFF. CDR3 nucleotides: TGTGCCAGCTGGGACAGGTGGGCGACTGAAGCTTTCTTT.

The chain recombines TRBV7-2 with TRBJ2-7; 10 nucleotides agree with TRBD1. Germline V gene sequence: CDR1 SGHTA, CDR2 FQGNSA. J lost 5 bases, V lost 5 bases, and 9 bases had no gene match. This CDR3 spans 15 amino acids. CDR3 bases: TGTGCCAGCAGCCGACGACAGGGGGCGGTAGACGAGCAGTACTTC. It encodes CASSRRQGAVDEQYF.

This clone was detected a few times. This chain uses TRBV7-6 with TRBJ2-7; 7 bases map to TRBD2. This CDR3 has 15 amino acids. Germline trimming cut 5 bases from V and 6 bases from J; bases unmatched to any gene: 13. In germline, CDR1 is SGHVS, CDR2 FNYEAQ. The CDR3 region is CASSPSGGRSGEQYF. The CDR3 bases are TGTGCCAGCAGCCCCTCCGGGGGGAGGAGTGGCGAGCAGTACTTC. Full variable domain (outside the CDR3, taken from reference TRBV7-6 and TRBJ2-7): GAGVSQSPRYKVTKRGQDVALRCDPISGHVSLYWYRQALGQGPEFLTYFNYEAQQDKSGLPNDRFSAERPEGSISTLTIQRTEQRDSAMYRCASSPSGGRSGEQYFGPGTRLTVT.